The 32 T cell receptor beta chains below were found in one sample sequenced in a study of identical twins. Each CDR3 protein gets one entry after TCRdb re-called the 5' RACE reads with MiXCR. Of about 150,000 distinct CDR3 sequences listed, 3% to 4% are singletons. What was sequenced was memory T cells sorted from blood. The receptors come from a young man in good health.

This clonotype occurred many times. CDR3 DNA sequence: TGTGCTAGTGGTTTGGTACTCTCCCAGGCGAATACGCAGTATTTT. Protein: CASGLVLSQANTQYF. The V call is TRBV12-5, the J call TRBJ2-3; D gene unclear. V lost 0 bases and J lost 7, with 14 bases in between. Germline V CDR1 and CDR2: LGHNT, FRNRAP. The CDR3 sequence is 15 residues long.

This clonotype showed up many times. The chain carries TRBV6-1 and TRBJ1-1; TRBD1 matches 7 bases. The junction had 11 bases not matched to a gene; V was cut back by 6 bases and J by 1 base. Germline CDR1 reads MNHNS; CDR2 reads SASEGT. This CDR3 is 16 amino acids long. The CDR3 sequence: CASSQGTAPRNTEAFF. CDR3 in DNA: TGTGCCAGCAGCCAGGGGACAGCACCGAGGAACACTGAAGCTTTCTTT.

This clonotype showed up many times. The gene calls are TRBV7-2 and TRBJ1-5, with 10 nucleotides matching TRBD1. The CDR3 is 16 residues long. Per the germline V gene, CDR1 is SGHTA and CDR2 is FQGNSA. The ends lost 5 bases at V and 3 bases at J; junction bases unmatched: 7. CDR3 sequence (DNA): TGTGCCAGCAGCCCTCCGGGACAGGGGTTCAATCAGCCCCAGCATTTT. Its translation: CASSPPGQGFNQPQHF.

In this sample, this clonotype turned up many times. The CDR3 loop is CASRLGVSGQQYF. CDR3 nucleotide sequence: TGTGCCAGCAGACTGGGAGTATCGGGACAGCAGTACTTC. The chain employs TRBV3-1 and TRBJ2-7; D is tentatively TRBD1 or TRBD2 (5 bases each). The CDR3 is 13 residues long. The germline V gene encodes CDR1 LGHDT and CDR2 YNNKEL (reference sequence). V was pared by 6 bases and J by 8 bases, with 17 bases between.

This clonotype has a count of ten or more. The genes are TRBV6-1 and TRBJ2-7; TRBD1 agrees at 9 bases. V shed 7 bases and J 6 bases; nucleotides not matched to a gene: 13. CDR1 and CDR2 from the germline V gene are MNHNS and SASEGT. The length of the CDR3 is 15 residues. Here the CDR3 reads CASNPRDRVGIEQYF. CDR3 DNA sequence: TGTGCCAGCAACCCCAGGGACAGGGTGGGGATCGAGCAGTACTTC.

This clonotype was counted many times. The chain recombines TRBV4-3 with TRBJ2-4, with 7 bases lining up with TRBD2. J gave up 7 bases and V 0 bases, and 6 bases lay outside the gene matches. The CDR3 is 15 amino acids. Germline assignment: CDR1 LGHNA and CDR2 YSLEER. This CDR3 is CASSQDHGRFNIQYF. The CDR3 DNA sequence: TGCGCCAGCAGCCAAGACCACGGGAGGTTTAACATTCAGTACTTC.

In this sample, this clonotype turned up a few times. The chain is built from TRBV5-1 and TRBJ2-5, with 11 bases that match TRBD1. Trimming at V came to 6 bases and at J to 5 bases, leaving 12 bases not matched to a gene. Per the germline V gene, CDR1 is SGHRS and CDR2 is YFSETQ. This CDR3 is 16 amino acids long. CDR3 bases: TGCGCCAGCACCAAACAACGGACAGGGGGCGGGGAGACCCAGTACTTC. Its translation: CASTKQRTGGGETQYF. Based on the CDR3 plus reference TRBV5-1 and TRBJ2-5, the full variable domain is KAGVTQTPRYLIKTRGQQVTLSCSPISGHRSVSWYQQTPGQGLQFLFEYFSETQRNKGNFPGRFSGRQFSNSRSEMNVSTLELGDSALYLCASTKQRTGGGETQYFGPGTRLLVL.

In this sample, this clonotype turned up many times. This chain uses TRBV29-1 with TRBJ2-2, with 10 bases identical to TRBD1. The V gene end was trimmed by 4 bases and the J gene end by 4 bases; junction bases not matched to a gene: 3. CDR1 and CDR2 from the germline V gene are SQVTM and ANQGSEA. There are 14 residues in the CDR3. CDR3 loop: CSVGTGGGTGELFF. The CDR3 region has the DNA TGCAGCGTTGGGACAGGGGGTGGCACCGGGGAGCTGTTTTTT.

This clonotype has ten or more counts. V gene TRBV4-3 combines with J gene TRBJ2-7; TRBD1 matches 9 bases. From germline, CDR1 is LGHNA and CDR2 YSLEER. Trimming cost V 0 bases and J 9 bases; bases outside gene matches: 6. The CDR3 length is 14 residues. The CDR3 nucleotides read TGCGCCAGCAGCCAAGAAAGGGGACAGGGAGCGCAGTACTTC. This codes for CASSQERGQGAQYF.

Concerning this clonotype: The limits of the CDR3 on the DNA are not certain, so only TCRdb's listed CDR3 is given. The J gene is TRBJ2-1, the V gene TRBV7-5; the table names TRBD2, a call not compared with the DNA. TRBV7-5 is annotated as a pseudogene. The CDR3 length is 18 residues, termini included. CDR3 loop: CISVPEAAGTSGYNEQFF.

Many counts were recorded for this clonotype. The V gene is TRBV6-1, the J gene TRBJ1-4, with TRBD1 matching over 7 bases. V dropped 6 bases and J dropped 5; count of bases not matched to a gene: 12. The CDR3 covers 16 residues. Germline V gene data show CDR1 as MNHNS and CDR2 as SASEGT. CDR3 loop: CASSAQGVGGNEKLFF. The CDR3 DNA is TGTGCCAGCAGCGCCCAGGGGGTTGGTGGGAATGAAAAACTGTTTTTT.

This clonotype came up many times. The chain joins TRBV7-8 to TRBJ2-3, with a possible D match to TRBD2 (6 bases). Per the germline V gene, CDR1 is SGHVS and CDR2 is FQNEAQ. This CDR3 spans 18 amino acids. Trimming took 5 bases from V and 0 from J, leaving 21 bases between them. CDR3: CASSMRLELSSSTDTQYF. As DNA, the CDR3 is TGTGCCAGCAGCATGAGACTAGAATTATCCTCTAGCACAGATACGCAGTATTTT.

At least ten counts were recorded for this clonotype. Written as DNA, the CDR3 is TGCAGTGCTAGTCGGACAGGGGGCTGGAATGAGCAGTTCTTC. It encodes CSASRTGGWNEQFF. The chain joins TRBV20-1 to TRBJ2-1, with TRBD1 matching over 11 bases. The trim removed 3 bases at V and 7 bases at J, leaving 5 bases unmatched. CDR3 length equals 14 residues. Germline V gives CDR1 DFQATT, CDR2 SNEGSKA (reference sequence).

This clonotype was detected ten times or more. V usage is TRBV7-2 and J usage is TRBJ2-7; 8 bases line up with TRBD1. The trim removed 5 bases at V and 7 bases at J, leaving 7 bases unmatched. Germline CDR1 reads SGHTA; CDR2 reads FQGNSA. The CDR3 has 13 residues. CDR3 in amino acids: CASSQTGAGEQYF. CDR3 coding DNA: TGTGCCAGCAGCCAGACAGGGGCCGGAGAGCAGTACTTC.

A few counts support this clonotype. V is TRBV19 and J is TRBJ1-2; 7 bases line up with TRBD1. Per germline, CDR1 LNHDA and CDR2 SQIVND (reference sequence). With 7 bases clipped from V and 3 bases from J, the junction kept 5 bases outside the gene matches. This CDR3 spans 13 amino acids. As DNA, the CDR3 is TGTGCCAGTAACGGAGGGACAGACTATGGCTACACCTTC. It specifies CASNGGTDYGYTF.

The table lists this clonotype with many counts. The V gene is TRBV29-1, the J gene TRBJ1-2, with D unresolved. The CDR3 sequence is 13 residues long. In germline, CDR1 is SQVTM, CDR2 ANQGSEA. Between the trimmed V and J ends, which lost 7 bases and 4 bases, there was a span of 16 bases. CDR3 in amino acids: CSGVSGGVYGYTF. In nucleotides, the CDR3 is TGCAGCGGGGTATCAGGAGGTGTCTATGGCTACACCTTC.

This clonotype showed up many times. The chain carries TRBV10-1 and TRBJ2-1; D uncertain. Trimming pared 2 bases from V and 10 bases from J, leaving 6 bases between. The CDR3 is 11 residues long. Germline-derived CDR1 and CDR2 are WNHNN and SYGVQD (reference sequence). DNA for the CDR3: TGCGCCAGCAGTGAGAGCTACGAGCAGTTCTTC. This codes for CASSESYEQFF.

This rearrangement joins TRBV2 to TRBJ2-1; TRBD2 matches at 10 bases. The CDR3 runs 16 residues. Germline V gene data show CDR1 as SNHLY and CDR2 as FYNNEI. Losses at the gene ends were 5 bases for V and 5 bases for J; bases not matched to a gene: 9. CDR3 protein: CASSLTSSGRNNEQFF. The CDR3, as DNA: TGTGCCAGCAGTCTTACCTCTAGCGGGAGAAACAATGAGCAGTTCTTC.

On this clonotype itself: A much larger clonotype is one base distant, so this may be a read error. The chain carries TRBV29-1 and TRBJ2-3; D perhaps matches TRBD1 (5 bases). Trimming removed 2 bases from V and 1 base from J, with 16 bases in between. The CDR3 length is 16 residues. The V gene's germline CDR1 is SQVTM and CDR2 ANQGSEA. The CDR3 is CSVELDNPFGTDTQYF. The CDR3 region has the DNA TGCAGCGTTGAACTGGACAACCCGTTTGGCACAGATACGCAGTATTTT.

This clonotype was counted at least ten times. This chain connects TRBV5-6 to TRBJ1-1; D is ambiguous. Germline-derived CDR1 and CDR2 are SGHDT and YYEEEE. V was clipped by 5 bases and J by 3 bases, with 8 bases between them. The length of the CDR3 is 12 residues. The CDR3 here is CASSTDDTEAFF. CDR3 DNA sequence: TGTGCCAGCAGTACGGACGACACTGAAGCTTTCTTT.

This clonotype came up many times. The rearrangement uses TRBV12-3 or TRBV12-4 and TRBJ2-3, with 10 bases aligning to TRBD2. This CDR3 comprises 13 residues. Trimming at V came to 5 bases and at J to 9 bases, leaving 5 bases not matched to a gene. CDR3 bases: TGTGCCAGCAGTGCTAGTAGCGGGGGGACGCAGTATTTT. Its protein product is CASSASSGGTQYF.

This clonotype was detected many times. This chain joins TRBV10-3 and TRBJ2-3; no definite D call. Trimming took off 3 bases at V and 2 bases at J, with 0 bases between the two ends. The CDR3 extends over 11 amino acids. Germline values: CDR1 ENHRY, CDR2 SYGVKD. The CDR3 DNA follows: TGTGCCATCAGTGACACAGATACGCAGTATTTT. It specifies CAISDTDTQYF.

This clonotype has a count of ten or more. The chain joins TRBV5-1 to TRBJ2-1; either TRBD1 or TRBD2 may fit D (5 bases each). The CDR3 sequence is 15 residues long. Germline V gene data show CDR1 as SGHRS and CDR2 as YFSETQ. V lost 1 base to trimming and J lost 6 bases, with 14 bases between them. Here the CDR3 DNA reads TGCGCCAGCAGCTTGTGGCCAGGGAGAGTCAATGAGCAGTTCTTC. Amino acids: CASSLWPGRVNEQFF. The full variable domain, rest sourced from reference TRBV5-1 and TRBJ2-1, is KAGVTQTPRYLIKTRGQQVTLSCSPISGHRSVSWYQQTPGQGLQFLFEYFSETQRNKGNFPGRFSGRQFSNSRSEMNVSTLELGDSALYLCASSLWPGRVNEQFFGPGTRLTVL.

This clonotype has a handful of counts. The chain carries TRBV4-2 and TRBJ2-5, with 8 positions matching TRBD1. Trimming removed 3 bases from V and 4 bases from J; junction bases left unmatched: 13. This CDR3 comprises 17 residues. Germline CDR1 and CDR2: LGHNA and YNFKEQ. For the CDR3, the DNA is TGTGCCAGCAGCCAGGCCTCCGGGACAGGCTGGCGAGAGACCCAGTACTTC. Amino acids: CASSQASGTGWRETQYF.

This clonotype was observed a handful of times. The rearrangement links TRBV4-1 to TRBJ1-4; D possibly corresponds to TRBD1 (6 bases). This CDR3 region has 15 residues. CDR1 is MGHRA, CDR2 YSYEKL, per germline. Trimming took 1 base from V and 2 from J, leaving 8 bases between them. The CDR3 protein is CASSQARGTNEKLFF. DNA of the CDR3: TGCGCCAGCAGCCAAGCTAGGGGGACTAATGAAAAACTGTTTTTT.

There are many counts of this clonotype. The V and J genes are TRBV3-1 and TRBJ2-5, with TRBD2 as a possible D gene (6 bases). The germline V gene has CDR1 LGHDT and CDR2 YNNKEL (reference sequence). Trimming shortened V by 3 bases and J by 4 bases, and 12 bases separated the two germline ends. The CDR3 loop spans 14 amino acids. The DNA for the CDR3 is TGTGCCAGCAGCCATACCGGAGGGTCAGAGACCCAGTACTTC. Translating it yields CASSHTGGSETQYF.

This clonotype was observed many times. DNA for the CDR3: TGTGCCAGCATAGGGTCAGGCGGTAACTATGGCTACACCTTC. Its translation is CASIGSGGNYGYTF. V is TRBV6-2 or TRBV6-3 and J is TRBJ1-2; no reliable D call. V lost 7 bases and J 1 base, leaving 13 bases between the germline ends. Germline CDR1 is MNHEY and CDR2 is SVGEGT. The CDR3 is 14 residues long.

This clonotype occurred many times. The chain is built from TRBV6-5 and TRBJ2-2, with 12 bases matching TRBD2. Germline V gene data show CDR1 as MNHEY and CDR2 as SVGAGI. The CDR3 extends over 17 amino acids. With V trimmed by 1 base and J by 5 bases, 5 bases remained unmatched. Here the CDR3 reads CASSYYTGTSGTGELFF. DNA of the CDR3: TGTGCCAGCAGTTACTATACCGGGACTAGCGGGACCGGGGAGCTGTTTTTT.

In this sample, this clonotype turned up many times. The chain links TRBV11-1 to TRBJ1-4; TRBD1 matches at 10 bases. The CDR3 consists of 19 residues. V gave up 1 base and J gave up 0 bases; unmatched junction bases: 8. Germline CDR1 and CDR2: SGHAT and FQDESV (reference sequence). CDR3 DNA sequence: TGTGCCAGCAGCTTAGGGACAGGGGGATTCATTGCAACTAATGAAAAACTGTTTTTT. The encoded protein is CASSLGTGGFIATNEKLFF. The whole variable domain, remainder taken from reference TRBV11-1 and TRBJ1-4, is EAEVAQSPRYKITEKSQAVAFWCDPISGHATLYWYRQILGQGPELLVQFQDESVVDDSQLPKDRFSAERLKGVDSTLKIQPAELGDSAMYLCASSLGTGGFIATNEKLFFGSGTQLSVL.

This chain joins TRBV9 and TRBJ2-7; 11 positions match TRBD2. The CDR3 has 18 amino acids. The ends lost 0 bases at V and 1 base at J; junction bases unmatched: 9. Germline V gives CDR1 SGDLS, CDR2 YYNGEE. CDR3 amino acids: CASSVAPGTSGSSYEQYF. DNA for the CDR3: TGTGCCAGCAGCGTAGCCCCTGGGACTAGCGGTTCTTCCTACGAGCAGTACTTC.

Points on this clonotype: This may be a read error: a much more frequent sequence differs by one nucleotide. This rearrangement joins TRBV5-6 to TRBJ2-5; possible D gene TRBD2, 6 bases. The CDR3 loop spans 13 amino acids. The V end was cut by 4 bases, the J end by 9 bases, with 16 bases between. Germline lookup yields CDR1 SGHDT and CDR2 YYEEEE. The CDR3 region is CASSKGGLEAQYF. DNA of the CDR3: TGTGCCAGCAGCAAAGGAGGGTTGGAGGCCCAGTACTTC. Using reference TRBV5-6 and TRBJ2-5 for the parts outside the CDR3, the full variable domain is DAGVTQSPTHLIKTRGQQVTLRCSPKSGHDTVSWYQQALGQGPQFIFQYYEEEERQRGNFPDRFSGHQFPNYSSELNVNALLLGDSALYLCASSKGGLEAQYFGPGTRLLVL.

This clonotype was counted at least ten times. DNA of the CDR3: TGTGCCATGGGGGGCGGGAGCCTTAACAATGAGCAGTTCTTC. Encoded protein: CAMGGGSLNNEQFF. The genes are TRBV7-2 and TRBJ2-1, with D possibly being TRBD2 (7 bases). Trimming removed 10 bases from V and 5 bases from J, with 18 bases in between. This CDR3 has 14 residues. In germline, CDR1 is SGHTA, CDR2 FQGNSA.